These 9 T cell receptor beta chains originate from one sample sequenced in a study of T cell responses to AZD1222 COVID-19 vaccine. Repertoires were generated with immunoSEQ multiplex PCR, while TCRdb's copy carries only in-frame clones and drops some. Of 140,000 to 150,000 clones in the sample, around 90% were seen once. This specimen consisted of peripheral blood, obtained 28 days after the second dose of the MenACWY control vaccine. These receptor sequences come from an adult who received the MenACWY meningococcal vaccine as a control.

Points on this clone: This sample also contains other DNA sequences that code for the same CDR3. V gene TRBV6-5 combines with J gene TRBJ2-6; D gene unclear. The V gene's germline CDR1 is MNHEY and CDR2 SVGAGI. CDR3 length: 15 amino acids. V was cut by 0 bases and J by 4 bases, with 7 bases left in between. CDR3 in DNA: TGTGCCAGCAGTTACTCGGATAGCGGGGCCAACGTCCTGACTTTC. Its translation is CASSYSDSGANVLTF.

The V call is TRBV5-4, the J call TRBJ2-3; TRBD1 agrees at 9 bases. This CDR3 is built from 16 residues. V lost 0 bases, J lost 4 bases, and 6 bases stayed unmatched. Per germline, CDR1 SGHNT and CDR2 YYREEE (reference sequence). The CDR3 region is CASSLVGQGYPDTQYF. The CDR3 DNA reads as TGTGCCAGCAGCTTGGTGGGACAGGGTTATCCAGATACGCAGTATTTT.

This rearrangement joins TRBV19 to TRBJ1-5; D unclear. The CDR3 runs 15 residues. CDR1 is LNHDA, CDR2 SQIVND, per germline (reference sequence). Trimming pared 3 bases from V and 0 bases from J, leaving 9 bases between. Written as DNA, the CDR3 is TGTGCCAGTAGTATGGGCCAGCTTAGCAATCAGCCCCAGCATTTT. It translates to CASSMGQLSNQPQHF. Full variable domain (missing parts from reference TRBV19 and TRBJ1-5): DGGITQSPKYLFRKEGQNVTLSCEQNLNHDAMYWYRQDPGQGLRLIYYSQIVNDFQKGDIAEGYSVSREKKESFPLTVTSAQKNPTAFYLCASSMGQLSNQPQHFGDGTRLSIL.

This chain connects TRBV4-2 to TRBJ1-1, with unresolved D. Germline V gene lookup returns CDR1 LGHNA and CDR2 YNFKEQ. Trimming left V 2 bases short and J 2 bases short, with 12 bases between. The CDR3 has 15 residues. CDR3 region: CASSQFRIDNTEAFF. In DNA, the CDR3 is TGTGCCAGCAGCCAATTTCGGATAGATAACACTGAAGCTTTCTTT.

This clone was observed once. The chain links TRBV27 to TRBJ1-2, with D possibly matching TRBD1 (6 bases). Germline CDR1 reads MNHEY; CDR2 reads SMNVEV (reference sequence). Trimming stripped 2 bases from V and 8 bases from J, with 15 bases between. The CDR3 has 14 amino acids. The CDR3 protein is CASSLQGTFGGYTF. The DNA of the CDR3 is TGTGCCAGCAGTTTACAGGGGACTTTTGGCGGCTACACCTTC.

In DNA form, the CDR3 reads TGTGCCACCAGTGATTTGTGGGATGGCTACACCTTC. It translates to CATSDLWDGYTF. The V call is TRBV24-1, the J call TRBJ1-2; D is unresolved. CDR3 size: 12 residues. Germline lookup yields CDR1 KGHDR and CDR2 SFDVKD. Trimming took 0 bases from V and 6 from J, leaving 4 bases between them.

V usage is TRBV4-2 and J usage is TRBJ1-5; 8 bases map to TRBD1. This CDR3 region has 15 residues. V shed 2 bases, J shed 4 bases, and the junction held 4 bases outside the gene matches. Germline values: CDR1 LGHNA, CDR2 YNFKEQ. The CDR3 is CASSQWDRPNQPQHF. Written as DNA, the CDR3 is TGTGCCAGCAGCCAATGGGACAGGCCGAATCAGCCCCAGCATTTT.

V gene TRBV29-1 combines with J gene TRBJ1-2; D call uncertain. The germline V and J ends were trimmed by 2 bases and 14 bases, with 9 bases remaining between them. The CDR3 sequence is 9 residues long. Germline CDR1 and CDR2: SQVTM and ANQGSEA. In DNA form, the CDR3 reads TGCAGCGTTGAAAATGATTGGACCTTC. It yields the protein CSVENDWTF.

The chain recombines TRBV27 with TRBJ2-3, with TRBD1 matching over 10 bases. Germline-derived CDR1 and CDR2 are MNHEY and SMNVEV (reference sequence). With 4 bases clipped from V and 1 base from J, the junction kept 5 bases outside the gene matches. The CDR3 loop spans 16 amino acids. The CDR3 coding sequence is TGTGCCAGCAGTTCGACGGACAGGGGGGGCACAGATACGCAGTATTTT. This encodes CASSSTDRGGTDTQYF.